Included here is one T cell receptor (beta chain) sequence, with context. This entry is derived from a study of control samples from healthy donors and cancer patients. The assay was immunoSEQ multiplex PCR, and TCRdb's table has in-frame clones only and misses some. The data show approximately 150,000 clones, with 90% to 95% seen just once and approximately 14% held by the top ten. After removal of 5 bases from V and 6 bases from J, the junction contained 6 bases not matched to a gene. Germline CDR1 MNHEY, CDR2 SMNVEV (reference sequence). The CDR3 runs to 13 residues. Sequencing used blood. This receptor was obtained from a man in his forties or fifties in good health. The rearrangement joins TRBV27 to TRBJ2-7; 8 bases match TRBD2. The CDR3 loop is CASSTGTSGEQYF. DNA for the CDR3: TGTGCCAGCAGTACCGGGACTAGTGGCGAGCAGTACTTC.